This TCR beta chain was recorded in a study of OX40 agonist ivuxolimab in advanced cancers. With 3 bases removed from V and 4 bases from J, the gap between germline ends came to 2 bases. The CDR3 is 11 amino acids. The germline CDR1 and CDR2 sequences are SNHLY and FYNNEI. Overall study results and limits: The mean number of expanded clones was higher in CD8+ T cells than in CD4+.

This clone appeared a single time. Antigen unknown. TCRdb's copy holds only in-frame clones and misses some; the assay was immunoSEQ multiplex PCR. The profile shows tens of thousands of clones, 70% to 90% of them singletons. The source material was CD4+ or CD8+ T cells sorted from blood, sampled in a trial of the OX40 agonist ivuxolimab. The gene calls are TRBV2 and TRBJ2-3, with no clear D. The receptor was isolated from an adult with an advanced solid tumor such as melanoma, head and neck, liver or kidney cancer. This CDR3 reads CASSDSDTQYF. CDR3 nucleotides: TGTGCCAGCAGTGATTCAGATACGCAGTATTTT.